These 3 T cell receptor beta chains were sequenced from one sample in a study of blood T cell repertoires in COVID-19. Profiling relied on immunoSEQ multiplex PCR, and the TCRdb table lists in-frame clones only, not all of them. The table records hundreds of thousands of clones, roughly 90% of them present only once. Sequencing was carried out using PBMCs or T cells enriched from blood (not recorded which). The receptors were gathered from a woman aged 18-29 years with acute COVID-19.

The chain carries TRBV6-5 and TRBJ1-2; 7 nucleotides align to TRBD1. The junction had 11 bases not matched to a gene; V was cut back by 6 bases and J by 4 bases. CDR3 length equals 15 residues. Germline values: CDR1 MNHEY, CDR2 SVGAGI. The chain's CDR3 is CASSRVDRAIYGYTF. CDR3 DNA sequence: TGTGCCAGCAGCAGGGTCGACAGGGCCATCTATGGCTACACCTTC.

The chain couples TRBV30 to TRBJ1-6; 8 bases match TRBD1. Trimming at V came to 5 bases and at J to 9 bases, leaving 9 bases not matched to a gene. CDR1 and CDR2 (germline): GTSNPN, SVGIG (reference sequence). The CDR3 consists of 14 residues. The CDR3 nucleotides are TGTGCCTGGGGGGGGCAGGGGGCGAGTTCACCCCTCCACTTT. As protein: CAWGGQGASSPLHF.

The rearrangement uses TRBV7-3 and TRBJ2-1; TRBD2 is a possible D gene (5 bases). This CDR3 is built from 15 residues. Germline V gene lookup returns CDR1 SGHTA and CDR2 FQGTGA. The V end lost 2 bases, the J end lost 2 bases, and 10 bases lay between the germline ends. The DNA for the CDR3 is TGTGCCAGCAGCTTACTTGCGGGTCCCTACAATGAGCAGTTCTTC. As protein: CASSLLAGPYNEQFF.